This T cell receptor (beta chain) was sequenced in a study of identical twins. Overall study findings and caveats: Not following the same donors, the study drew its conclusions from cross-sectional statistical analysis.

TCRdb reprocessed the 5' RACE reads via MiXCR and lists one record per CDR3 protein. The sample shows over 200,000 distinct CDR3 sequences, more than 9% of them seen only once. Unmatched junction bases numbered 28, after V lost 4 bases and J lost 4 bases. This CDR3 contains 23 residues. Germline CDR1 reads ENHRY; CDR2 reads SYGVKD. There are many counts of this clonotype. Its antigen is currently unknown. The sample was memory T cells sorted from blood. J is TRBJ2-3 and V is TRBV10-3, with 11 bases that match TRBD2. The sequence was collected from a man aged 45-60 years in good health. The CDR3 bases are TGTGCCATCAGTGTACCCCCATCGGACAGGCAACGCGATTCGGGACTAGCGGCAGATACGCAGTATTTT. This encodes CAISVPPSDRQRDSGLAADTQYF.